This T cell receptor beta chain is drawn from a study of blood T cell repertoires in COVID-19. CDR1 is MGHDK and CDR2 is SYGVNS in the germline V gene. This CDR3 spans 15 amino acids. J was trimmed by 6 bases and V by 5 bases; bases with no gene match: 7. The table lists this clone with a count of one. Recruits, aged roughly 18 to 95 years, lived in under 25 US areas. In the authors' workflow: Quantification of nucleated cells was approximated via reference gene primer amplification. The table came from immunoSEQ multiplex PCR; TCRdb's copy has only in-frame clones and leaves some out. That table supplies the V and J calls and clone size; D and trimming were determined from the DNA. Among more than 200,000 clones listed, under 90% were seen once.

The V gene is TRBV25-1, the J gene TRBJ1-4; 9 nucleotides line up with TRBD1. The sequencing sample was made of PBMCs or T cells enriched from blood (not recorded which). The sequence was collected from a man aged 55-75 years who had recovered from COVID-19. The CDR3 reads CASSTPTGGDEKLFF. The CDR3 DNA reads TGTGCCAGCAGTACACCGACAGGGGGTGATGAAAAACTGTTTTTT.